There are many counts of the clone carrying this TCR beta chain. RNA, once extracted, was reverse transcribed into cDNA for use as the sequencing template. Clones were sequenced by immunoSEQ multiplex PCR, and TCRdb holds only the in-frame ones, with some missing. Here the sample spans 150,000 to 200,000 clones, around 58% being singletons. This sample was included in a study of CD8+ T cells in alopecia areata. With V trimmed by 0 bases and J by 8 bases, 7 bases remained unmatched. This CDR3 is built from 16 residues. Per the germline V gene, CDR1 is LGHNA and CDR2 is YNFKEQ. Treatment meaning: oral pan-JAK inhibitor, 5-10 mg twice daily.

This clonotype was obtained from a human donor with alopecia areata. The V and J genes are TRBV4-2 and TRBJ1-5; 10 nucleotides line up with TRBD1. The sample here was CD4+ T cells sorted from blood, taken at approximately week 55, from a patient treated with tofacitinib. DNA of the CDR3: TGTGCCAGCAGCCAAGATCAGACAGGGGGCTTAAAGCCCCAGCATTTT. Its translation: CASSQDQTGGLKPQHF.